This T cell receptor (beta chain) was profiled in a study of tumor and adjacent non-tumor tissue in lung cancer (dated by TCRdb to the late 2010s). Broadly, across the study: The cohort included around twelve adenocarcinoma, a couple of squamous cell carcinoma and 1 small cell lung cancer patients. Over 25 paired specimens, one tumor and one normal lung sample per patient, were profiled by TCRbeta CDR3 sequencing. Sequencing produced 125,075,908 productive TCRbeta reads in total, an average of about 4.2 million reads per sample. Bulk TCRbeta repertoires were compared between lung tumor tissue and matched distant non-tumor lung tissue obtained from approximately 16 lung cancer patients. The 15 enrolled patients, of whom around 10 were men and 5 were women, were aged about 30 to 80 years and were diagnosed with TNM stage I to III disease.

V lost 7 bases and J lost 0 bases, and the count of bases not matched to a germline gene is 4. Its CDR3 holds 15 amino acids, cysteine through phenylalanine. Solely the CDR3 DNA is kept, with 45 bases framed from the first base. According to the germline V gene, CDR1 reads MNHEY and CDR2 reads SVGEGT. Of note for this clonotype: The specificity of this receptor is unknown. No much larger clonotype is one base removed from it; base qualities were not supplied.

Bulk unsorted tissue served as the source for RNA extraction, and RNA quality was assessed using a NanoDrop ND-1000 and an Agilent 2100. Donors were newly diagnosed lung cancer patients admitted for thoracic surgery in China between August and November 2014, without prior chemotherapy. Patients with previous radiotherapy or chemotherapy, or with another concurrent cancer, were excluded from the study. Pieces of surgical tissue measuring 1-2 cm3 were kept in RNAlater solution and stored at -80 degrees C until use. Paper-wide results and their limitations: TCR diversity was significantly higher in younger patients, and higher tumor TCR diversity was associated with shorter overall and disease-free survival. TCR diversity (inverse Simpson) was significantly higher in tumor than in normal lung tissue (approximately 440 vs 150, P = 0.0075, Mann-Whitney U test). The top 100 clones accounted for a significantly larger cumulative portion of the repertoire in normal lung than in tumor tissue. Peripheral blood was not sequenced, so blood TCRbeta repertoires in these lung cancer patients were not examined. With only around 15 patients in the cohort, the authors noted that larger samples and more detailed clinical data are needed. The sequencing platform is not named in the methods, and unique molecular identifiers are not mentioned.

The library came from multiplex PCR. Sequencing instrument: Illumina HiSeq 2500. Following protocols modified from ARM-PCR, the researchers constructed TCRbeta libraries through three rounds of nested PCR with primers (Table S4). PCR products of 200-500 bp were gel-excised and purified with the QIAquick gel extraction kit before sequencing. The paper's data handling went like this. Trimmomatic was used to clean the reads, FLASH was used to merge the reads into complete CDR3 sequences, and MiTCR was used to assign the reads to V(D)J germline segments. VDJtools was used to compute clonal diversity as the inverse Simpson's index. A read counted as productive if the sequence was in-frame and lacked a premature stop codon. The public reads were quality trimmed at Q25 with fastp and then assembled into clones with MiXCR by TCRdb, keeping productive beta chains. Records with the same CDR3 protein are collapsed into one entry carrying the most frequent genes and DNA. None of the V and J calls come from the authors' own analysis; TCRdb made them. This sample holds about 110,000 distinct CDR3 sequences; roughly 73% were observed only once. The ten largest clones capture roughly 35% of the sample.

The sequence is built from TRBV6-2 or TRBV6-3 and TRBJ2-2; TRBD1 matches 8 bases in the middle. The material sequenced was lung tumor tissue. The origin of this receptor is a woman aged 55-75 years with non-small cell lung cancer. CDR3 reads: CASTRQGTNTGELFF. The DNA sequence reads TGTGCCAGCACCAGACAGGGGACGAACACCGGGGAGCTGTTTTTT.